This TCR beta chain originates from a study of cytomegalovirus exposure and HLA in healthy donors. Looking at the study overall: Of around 400 genotyped donors, more than 65% grouped in the Caucasian-associated ancestry cluster. The study's findings and limits: The CMV antigen specificity of a few CMV-associated chains was confirmed through in vitro analysis.

Primers included in the PCR were 60 Vbeta and 13 Jbeta primers. The protocol was immunoSEQ multiplex PCR, while the TCRdb copy is restricted to in-frame clones and leaves out a portion. Among approximately 190,000 clones listed, around 86% were seen once. Concerning this clone: What it recognizes is unknown.

This clonotype was sampled from a man aged 40-55 years in good health and CMV-seropositive. The specimen was PBMCs.

The DNA for the CDR3 is TGTGCCTGGAGTGGAACGGGACTTAGCAATCAGCCCCAGCATTTT. Its protein product is CAWSGTGLSNQPQHF. The rearrangement joins TRBV30 to TRBJ1-5, with a possible D match to TRBD1 (5 bases). Germline lookup yields CDR1 GTSNPN and CDR2 SVGIG (reference sequence). The CDR3 runs 15 residues. Trimming shortened V by 1 base and J by 0 bases, and 10 bases separated the two germline ends.